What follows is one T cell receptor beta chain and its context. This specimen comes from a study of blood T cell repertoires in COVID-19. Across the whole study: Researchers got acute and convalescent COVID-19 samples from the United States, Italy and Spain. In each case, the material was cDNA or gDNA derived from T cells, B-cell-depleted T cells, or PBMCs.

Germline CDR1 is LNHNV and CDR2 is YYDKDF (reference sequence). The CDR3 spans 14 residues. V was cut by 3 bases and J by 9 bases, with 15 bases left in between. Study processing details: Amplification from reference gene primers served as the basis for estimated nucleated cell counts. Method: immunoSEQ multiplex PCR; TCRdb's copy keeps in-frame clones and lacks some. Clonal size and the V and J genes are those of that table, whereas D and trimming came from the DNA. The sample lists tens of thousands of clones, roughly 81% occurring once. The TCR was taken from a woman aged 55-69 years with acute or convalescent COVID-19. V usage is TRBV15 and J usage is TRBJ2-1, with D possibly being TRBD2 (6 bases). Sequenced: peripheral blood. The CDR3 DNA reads TGTGCCACCAGCAGCCAGCTCGGGAGAGCTGAGCAGTTCTTC. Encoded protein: CATSSQLGRAEQFF.